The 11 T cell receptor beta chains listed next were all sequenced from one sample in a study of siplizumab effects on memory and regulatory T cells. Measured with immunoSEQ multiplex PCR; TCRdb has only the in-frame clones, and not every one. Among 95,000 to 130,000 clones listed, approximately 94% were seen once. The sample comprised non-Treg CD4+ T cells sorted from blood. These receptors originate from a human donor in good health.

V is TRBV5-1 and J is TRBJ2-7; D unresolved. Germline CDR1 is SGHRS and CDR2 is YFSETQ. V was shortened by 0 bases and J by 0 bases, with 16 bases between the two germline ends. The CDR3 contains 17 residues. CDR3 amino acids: CASSLELRTKGSYEQYF. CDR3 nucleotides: TGCGCCAGCAGCTTGGAATTGCGCACGAAGGGCTCCTACGAGCAGTACTTC.

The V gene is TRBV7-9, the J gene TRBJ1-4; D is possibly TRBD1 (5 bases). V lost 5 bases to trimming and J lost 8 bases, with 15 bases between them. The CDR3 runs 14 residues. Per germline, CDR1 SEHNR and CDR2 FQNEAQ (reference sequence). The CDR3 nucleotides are TGTGCCAGCAGCCCCGGGGCCCGCCAGGAAAAACTGTTTTTT. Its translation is CASSPGARQEKLFF.

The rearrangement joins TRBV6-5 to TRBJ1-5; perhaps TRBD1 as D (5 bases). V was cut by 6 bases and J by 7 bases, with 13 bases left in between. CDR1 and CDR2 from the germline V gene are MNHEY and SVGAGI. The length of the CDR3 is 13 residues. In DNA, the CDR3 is TGTGCCAGCAGCCCCTTGGGGGGACAGCCCCAGCATTTT. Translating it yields CASSPLGGQPQHF.

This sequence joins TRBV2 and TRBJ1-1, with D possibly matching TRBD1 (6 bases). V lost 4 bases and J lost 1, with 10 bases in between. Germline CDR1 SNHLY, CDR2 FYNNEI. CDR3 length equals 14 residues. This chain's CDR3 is CASSVAGENTEAFF. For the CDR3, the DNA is TGTGCCAGCAGTGTGGCAGGGGAGAACACTGAAGCTTTCTTT.

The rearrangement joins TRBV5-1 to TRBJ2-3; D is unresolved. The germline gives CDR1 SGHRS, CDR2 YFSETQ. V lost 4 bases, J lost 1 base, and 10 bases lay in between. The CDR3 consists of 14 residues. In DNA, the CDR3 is TGCGCCAGCAGCGTCGAGCTGGGCACAGATACGCAGTATTTT. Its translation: CASSVELGTDTQYF.

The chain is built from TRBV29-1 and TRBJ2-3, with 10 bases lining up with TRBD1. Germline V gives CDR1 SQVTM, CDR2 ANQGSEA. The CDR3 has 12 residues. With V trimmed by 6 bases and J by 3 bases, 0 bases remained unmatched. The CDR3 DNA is TGCAGCGTGGGACAGGGGACAGATACGCAGTATTTT. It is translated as CSVGQGTDTQYF.

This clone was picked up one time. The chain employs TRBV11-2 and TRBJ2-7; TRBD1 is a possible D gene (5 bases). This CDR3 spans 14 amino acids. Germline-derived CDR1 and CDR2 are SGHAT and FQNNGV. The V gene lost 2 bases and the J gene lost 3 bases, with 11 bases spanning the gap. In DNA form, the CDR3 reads TGTGCCAGCAGCTTATCCAGGGAATACTACGAGCAGTACTTC. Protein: CASSLSREYYEQYF.

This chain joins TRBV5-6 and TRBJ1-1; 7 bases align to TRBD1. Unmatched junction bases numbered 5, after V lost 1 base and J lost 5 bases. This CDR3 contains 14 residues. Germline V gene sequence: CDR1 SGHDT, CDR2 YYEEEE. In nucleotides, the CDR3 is TGTGCCAGCAGCTTGTATAGGGGGCTAACTGAAGCTTTCTTT. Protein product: CASSLYRGLTEAFF.

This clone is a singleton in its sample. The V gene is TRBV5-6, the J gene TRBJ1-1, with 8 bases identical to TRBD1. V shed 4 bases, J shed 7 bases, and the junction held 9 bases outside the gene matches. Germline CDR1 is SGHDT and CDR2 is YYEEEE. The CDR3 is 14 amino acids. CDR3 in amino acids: CASSPQTGANEAFF. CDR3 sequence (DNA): TGTGCCAGCAGCCCGCAGACAGGGGCAAATGAAGCTTTCTTT.

The CDR3 is CASSEGSVQETQYF. CDR3 sequence (DNA): TGTGCCAGCAGTGAAGGGTCAGTACAAGAGACCCAGTACTTC. This chain links TRBV2 with TRBJ2-5, with no clear D. The V end lost 1 base, the J end lost 2 bases, and 8 bases lay between the germline ends. Germline V gene lookup returns CDR1 SNHLY and CDR2 FYNNEI. The CDR3 has 14 residues.

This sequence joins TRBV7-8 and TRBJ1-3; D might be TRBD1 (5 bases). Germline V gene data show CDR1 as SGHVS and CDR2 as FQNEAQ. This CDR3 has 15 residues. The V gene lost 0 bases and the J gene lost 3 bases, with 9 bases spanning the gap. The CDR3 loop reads CASSLAGLGGNTIYF. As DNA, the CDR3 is TGTGCCAGCAGCTTAGCGGGACTGGGTGGAAACACCATATATTTT.